This TCR beta chain is drawn from a study of T cells after yellow fever vaccination. Study details: Any fraction with a low cell number was prepared using SMART-Seq v4 Ultra Low Input.

The V and J ends lost 3 bases and 0 bases respectively, with 3 bases between them. CDR1 SNHLY and CDR2 FYNNEI come from the germline V gene. The CDR3 has 13 residues. Each CDR3 protein gets one entry after TCRdb re-called the 5' RACE reads with MiXCR. The sample holds 100,000 to 150,000 distinct CDR3 sequences, 7.5% to 10% seen once. This chain links TRBV2 with TRBJ1-3; D call uncertain. This clonotype originated in a man between 18 and 29 years old who received the YFV17D yellow fever vaccine. The specimen was CD8+ T cells sorted from PBMCs, collected on the day of the yellow fever booster vaccination. DNA for the CDR3: TGTGCCAGCAGTGACAGCTCTGGAAACACCATATATTTT. Translated, it gives CASSDSSGNTIYF.